These 32 T cell receptor beta chains were all obtained from the same sample, sequenced in a study of cytomegalovirus exposure and HLA in healthy donors. Sequencing was performed with immunoSEQ multiplex PCR; in TCRdb, only in-frame clones are kept and a portion is missing. The table has over 250,000 clones, just over 85% seen once; the top ten hold over 0.95%. The sequencing sample was made of PBMCs. The receptors here all came from a woman aged 18-35 years in good health and CMV-seronegative.

This clone was detected a few times. The chain has TRBV29-1 and TRBJ1-2; weak D call: TRBD1 (6 bases). V gave up 6 bases and J gave up 8 bases, with 13 bases separating them. CDR1 and CDR2 (germline): SQVTM, ANQGSEA. The CDR3 sequence is 11 residues long. The CDR3 region is CSVRAGEGYTF. The DNA for the CDR3 is TGCAGCGTGCGGGCAGGGGAAGGCTACACCTTC. The entire variable domain, with the rest obtained from reference TRBV29-1 and TRBJ1-2, is as follows: SAVISQKPSRDICQRGTSLTIQCQVDSQVTMMFWYRQQPGQSLTLIATANQGSEATYESGFVIDKFPISRPNLTFSTLTVSNMSPEDSSIYLCSVRAGEGYTFGSGTRLTVV.

This clone was recorded a few times. V usage is TRBV19 and J usage is TRBJ1-2, with 7 bases aligning to TRBD1. Germline CDR1 and CDR2: LNHDA and SQIVND (reference sequence). This CDR3 contains 14 residues. V lost 4 bases and J lost 4; bases outside the gene matches: 6. The CDR3 loop is CASSTGQAVYGYTF. The CDR3, as DNA: TGTGCCAGTAGTACCGGACAGGCGGTCTATGGCTACACCTTC.

The rearrangement joins TRBV4-2 to TRBJ2-7, with 11 bases identical to TRBD2. From germline, CDR1 is LGHNA and CDR2 YNFKEQ. Trimming at V came to 0 bases and at J to 4 bases, leaving 2 bases not matched to a gene. The CDR3 contains 15 residues. This CDR3 is CASSQDGTSGYEQYF. The CDR3 bases are TGTGCCAGCAGCCAAGATGGGACTAGCGGTTACGAGCAGTACTTC.

The chain employs TRBV28 and TRBJ1-2; 8 nucleotides match TRBD1. CDR1 MDHEN and CDR2 SYDVKM come from the germline V gene. The CDR3 runs 16 residues. V lost 5 bases to trimming and J lost 6 bases; unmatched junction nucleotides: 14. CDR3 amino acids: CASSPPGQGAANGYTF. The CDR3, as DNA: TGTGCCAGCAGTCCGCCGGGGCAGGGGGCTGCAAATGGCTACACCTTC.

The chain joins TRBV6-5 to TRBJ1-5; D perhaps matches TRBD1 (5 bases). The CDR3 is made up of 14 amino acids. V gave up 0 bases and J gave up 5 bases, with 8 bases separating them. Germline V lookup: CDR1 MNHEY, CDR2 SVGAGI. The CDR3 here is CASSYSGEHQPQHF. The CDR3 DNA reads as TGTGCCAGCAGTTACTCAGGGGAACATCAGCCCCAGCATTTT.

The chain combines TRBV5-1 with TRBJ2-7; 7 positions match TRBD2. CDR3 length: 13 residues. V was pared by 5 bases and J by 3 bases, with 5 bases of the junction left unmatched. In germline, CDR1 is SGHRS, CDR2 YFSETQ. CDR3 in DNA: TGCGCCAGCAGTTCAGGACTAGGCTACGAGCAGTACTTC. It codes for CASSSGLGYEQYF.

This chain joins TRBV7-7 and TRBJ2-3; 8 bases are a match to TRBD1. V lost 5 bases, J lost 9 bases, and 4 bases stayed unmatched. The CDR3 has 12 residues. The V gene's germline CDR1 is SSHAT and CDR2 FNYEAQ (reference sequence). CDR3 in amino acids: CASSDDRGTQYF. DNA of the CDR3: TGTGCCAGCAGCGATGACAGGGGCACGCAGTATTTT.

The chain has TRBV9 and TRBJ1-2; 7 bases align to TRBD1. The CDR3 consists of 14 residues. Germline V gene lookup returns CDR1 SGDLS and CDR2 YYNGEE. Unmatched junction bases numbered 6, after V lost 3 bases and J lost 4 bases. The CDR3 loop is CASSEFRGVYGYTF. As DNA, the CDR3 is TGTGCCAGCAGCGAATTCAGGGGGGTCTATGGCTACACCTTC. The complete variable domain, with remaining parts taken from reference TRBV9 and TRBJ1-2, reads DSGVTQTPKHLITATGQRVTLRCSPRSGDLSVYWYQQSLDQGLQFLIQYYNGEERAKGNILERFSAQQFPDLHSELNLSSLELGDSALYFCASSEFRGVYGYTFGSGTRLTVV.

This clone turned up a few times. This chain joins TRBV11-1 and TRBJ1-2; D is ambiguous. V was shortened by 1 base and J by 5 bases, with 11 bases between the two germline ends. The CDR3 spans 14 residues. Germline V gene lookup returns CDR1 SGHAT and CDR2 FQDESV (reference sequence). CDR3 in DNA: TGTGCCAGCAGCTTAGAGTCGAGGAGTTATGGCTACACCTTC. Amino acid sequence: CASSLESRSYGYTF.

The chain is built from TRBV30 and TRBJ1-1; the match to TRBD1 covers 7 bases. The length of the CDR3 is 12 residues. Unmatched junction bases numbered 7, after V lost 1 base and J lost 11 bases. Germline CDR1 reads GTSNPN; CDR2 reads SVGIG (reference sequence). CDR3 in amino acids: CAWSGRTGWAFF. Here the CDR3 DNA reads TGTGCCTGGAGTGGCAGGACAGGTTGGGCTTTCTTT.

The CDR3 DNA sequence: TGTGCCAGCAGCTTTTTGTACGAGTACCAAGAGACCCAGTACTTC. It translates to CASSFLYEYQETQYF. This rearrangement joins TRBV5-6 to TRBJ2-5; D uncertain. V was pared by 2 bases and J by 0 bases, with 11 bases between. Per germline, CDR1 SGHDT and CDR2 YYEEEE. The CDR3 runs to 15 residues.

The chain is built from TRBV30 and TRBJ1-1; D is ambiguous. Trimming pared 0 bases from V and 4 bases from J, leaving 9 bases between. The CDR3 consists of 13 residues. The germline V gene has CDR1 GTSNPN and CDR2 SVGIG (reference sequence). CDR3 in DNA: TGTGCCTGGAGTGTCCAGGTAAGCACTGAAGCTTTCTTT. Translated: CAWSVQVSTEAFF.

The rearrangement links TRBV6-5 to TRBJ1-6; 7 bases are shared with TRBD1. J was trimmed by 7 bases and V by 2 bases; bases with no gene match: 5. CDR3 length: 15 residues. Germline CDR1 MNHEY, CDR2 SVGAGI. The CDR3, as DNA: TGTGCCAGCAGTTACAGGGGCAGGGGGAATTCACCCCTCCACTTT. It yields the protein CASSYRGRGNSPLHF.

The CDR3 sequence is CSVHPSSREQFF. Here the CDR3 DNA reads TGCAGCGTCCATCCGTCGAGCCGTGAGCAGTTCTTC. The V gene is TRBV29-1, the J gene TRBJ2-1; D uncertain. CDR3 size: 12 residues. V was clipped by 6 bases and J by 9 bases, with 15 bases between them. Germline V gene sequence: CDR1 SQVTM, CDR2 ANQGSEA.

The genes are TRBV14 and TRBJ2-7; the match to TRBD1 covers 9 bases. Germline CDR1 is SGHDN and CDR2 is FVKESK. V lost 4 bases, J lost 9 bases, and 4 bases stayed unmatched. This CDR3 region has 12 residues. The CDR3 region has the DNA TGTGCCAGCAGCCCGGACAGGGGTAGGCAGTACTTC. This sequence encodes CASSPDRGRQYF.

The J gene is TRBJ2-2, the V gene TRBV11-3; TRBD2 matches 8 bases. CDR3 length equals 15 residues. V was clipped by 6 bases and J by 5 bases; unmatched bases: 8. CDR1 is SGHNT and CDR2 is YENEEA in the germline V gene. CDR3 protein: CASRLDSGRTGELFF. In nucleotides, the CDR3 is TGTGCCAGCAGGCTTGACAGCGGGAGAACCGGGGAGCTGTTTTTT.

This chain uses TRBV11-2 with TRBJ2-7; 8 positions agree with TRBD1. Trimming removed 5 bases from V and 2 bases from J; junction bases left unmatched: 8. This CDR3 is built from 15 residues. Per the germline V gene, CDR1 is SGHAT and CDR2 is FQNNGV. This chain's CDR3 is CASSPGTGSAYEQYF. DNA for the CDR3: TGTGCCAGCAGCCCAGGGACAGGTAGTGCCTACGAGCAGTACTTC.

This chain links TRBV6-5 with TRBJ2-7, with D possibly being TRBD2 (6 bases). Trimming took 8 bases from V and 12 from J, leaving 20 bases between them. Germline V lookup: CDR1 MNHEY, CDR2 SVGAGI. CDR3 length: 12 residues. CDR3 in amino acids: CASASPGDSTYF. In DNA form, the CDR3 reads TGTGCCAGCGCCTCCCCGGGGGATTCTACGTACTTC.

This sequence joins TRBV27 and TRBJ2-7; 11 bases agree with TRBD2. The CDR3 spans 15 residues. Per germline, CDR1 MNHEY and CDR2 SMNVEV (reference sequence). Losses at the gene ends were 3 bases for V and 9 bases for J; bases not matched to a gene: 10. The CDR3 is CASSFLAGGTTRQYF. DNA of the CDR3: TGTGCCAGCAGTTTCCTAGCGGGGGGTACAACTAGGCAGTACTTC.

J is TRBJ2-5 and V is TRBV15; 7 nucleotides agree with TRBD2. J lost 4 bases, V lost 0 bases, and 8 bases had no gene match. The CDR3 covers 16 residues. Germline loops: CDR1 LNHNV, CDR2 YYDKDF (reference sequence). As DNA, the CDR3 is TGTGCCACCAGCAGAGATTCGGGAGCGGGGCGAGAGACCCAGTACTTC. Its translation: CATSRDSGAGRETQYF.

V usage is TRBV7-9 and J usage is TRBJ1-2; tentative D call: TRBD1 (6 bases). Looked up from germline, CDR1 is SEHNR and CDR2 is FQNEAQ (reference sequence). There are 15 residues in the CDR3. V dropped 5 bases and J dropped 0 bases, with 13 bases sitting between them. Here the CDR3 DNA reads TGTGCCAGCAGCCCTGGGGGCTCCTCTAACTATGGCTACACCTTC. Amino acids: CASSPGGSSNYGYTF.

The genes are TRBV2 and TRBJ2-7; tentatively, D is TRBD1 (5 bases). Germline V gene lookup returns CDR1 SNHLY and CDR2 FYNNEI. This CDR3 comprises 13 residues. Trimming pared 5 bases from V and 3 bases from J, leaving 11 bases between. Here the CDR3 reads CASSILQGYEQYF. The CDR3 DNA is TGTGCCAGCAGTATACTTCAGGGCTACGAGCAGTACTTC.

This clone has only a few counts. This chain joins TRBV11-2 and TRBJ2-7; D possibly corresponds to TRBD2 (7 bases). V was pared by 5 bases and J by 7 bases, with 18 bases between. Germline CDR1 reads SGHAT; CDR2 reads FQNNGV. This CDR3 comprises 14 residues. The CDR3 is CASSIIQGGREQYF. CDR3 nucleotides: TGTGCCAGCAGCATTATACAGGGAGGGAGGGAGCAGTACTTC.

The V gene is TRBV11-3, the J gene TRBJ1-2; D remains ambiguous. The CDR3 runs to 14 residues. Trimming took 3 bases from V and 6 from J, leaving 14 bases between them. The germline V gene encodes CDR1 SGHNT and CDR2 YENEEA. As DNA, the CDR3 is TGTGCCAGCAGCTTCGACGGCCAAGGAGATGGCTACACCTTC. This codes for CASSFDGQGDGYTF. Complete variable domain (other parts from reference TRBV11-3 and TRBJ1-2): EAGVVQSPRYKIIEKKQPVAFWCNPISGHNTLYWYLQNLGQGPELLIRYENEEAVDDSQLPKDRFSAERLKGVDSTLKIQPAELGDSAVYLCASSFDGQGDGYTFGSGTRLTVV.

The V call is TRBV5-6, the J call TRBJ2-7; D might be TRBD1 (6 bases). The CDR3 runs to 13 residues. Trimming pared 3 bases from V and 3 bases from J, leaving 10 bases between. CDR1 and CDR2 (germline): SGHDT, YYEEEE. DNA of the CDR3: TGTGCCAGCAGCTCCGGGACAATCTACGAGCAGTACTTC. Protein sequence: CASSSGTIYEQYF.

This clone has only a few counts. The chain recombines TRBV9 with TRBJ1-1; 10 bases are a match to TRBD1. This CDR3 is built from 15 residues. The V and J ends lost 4 bases and 0 bases, in that order; junction bases with no gene match: 3. Germline V lookup: CDR1 SGDLS, CDR2 YYNGEE. In nucleotides, the CDR3 is TGTGCCAGCAGCCTCGACAGGGGGCTGAACACTGAAGCTTTCTTT. Translating it yields CASSLDRGLNTEAFF.

The V gene is TRBV29-1, the J gene TRBJ2-5, with 7 bases that match TRBD1. V gave up 6 bases and J gave up 0 bases; unmatched junction bases: 4. This CDR3 is built from 13 residues. Looked up from germline, CDR1 is SQVTM and CDR2 is ANQGSEA. The CDR3 DNA sequence: TGCAGCGTGTGGACAGGCAACCAAGAGACCCAGTACTTC. It encodes CSVWTGNQETQYF. The full variable domain, completed using reference TRBV29-1 and TRBJ2-5, is SAVISQKPSRDICQRGTSLTIQCQVDSQVTMMFWYRQQPGQSLTLIATANQGSEATYESGFVIDKFPISRPNLTFSTLTVSNMSPEDSSIYLCSVWTGNQETQYFGPGTRLLVL.

In its sample, this clone was seen once. CDR3 DNA sequence: TGTGCCAGCTCACCTAAGGACAGGGGTGAAGCTTTCTTT. It encodes CASSPKDRGEAFF. The chain couples TRBV18 to TRBJ1-1, with 9 bases aligning to TRBD1. This CDR3 is 13 amino acids long. Germline assignment: CDR1 KGHSH and CDR2 LQKENI. The trim removed 3 bases at V and 7 bases at J, leaving 3 bases unmatched.

The CDR3 coding sequence is TGCGCCAGCAGAGGACTAGCGGGGGGTGAGGATACGCAGTATTTT. As protein: CASRGLAGGEDTQYF. The chain is built from TRBV5-1 and TRBJ2-3; 14 bases align to TRBD2. This CDR3 has 15 residues. Germline lookup yields CDR1 SGHRS and CDR2 YFSETQ. J was trimmed by 6 bases and V by 5 bases; bases with no gene match: 5.

This clone turned up a few times. The V gene is TRBV27, the J gene TRBJ1-5; 7 bases line up with TRBD1. The CDR3 contains 14 residues. Germline V CDR1 and CDR2: MNHEY, SMNVEV (reference sequence). V dropped 2 bases and J dropped 7; count of bases not matched to a gene: 5. The CDR3 DNA is TGTGCCAGCAGTTTAACCAGCAGGGGGCAGCCCCAGCATTTT. Protein sequence: CASSLTSRGQPQHF.

The chain uses TRBV30 and TRBJ2-3; TRBD1 aligns across 9 bases. This CDR3 has 16 residues. Trimming cost V 3 bases and J 5 bases; bases outside gene matches: 12. Germline CDR1 is GTSNPN and CDR2 is SVGIG (reference sequence). CDR3 amino acids: CAWSLGGTGYEDTQYF. In DNA form, the CDR3 reads TGTGCCTGGAGCCTAGGGGGGACAGGGTATGAAGATACGCAGTATTTT.

The V call is TRBV11-2, the J call TRBJ2-7; 7 bases agree with TRBD2. CDR1 and CDR2 (germline): SGHAT, FQNNGV. V shed 5 bases and J 2 bases; nucleotides not matched to a gene: 6. The CDR3 covers 14 residues. The CDR3 sequence: CASSPASGTYEQYF. The CDR3 bases are TGTGCCAGCAGCCCCGCTAGCGGTACCTACGAGCAGTACTTC.